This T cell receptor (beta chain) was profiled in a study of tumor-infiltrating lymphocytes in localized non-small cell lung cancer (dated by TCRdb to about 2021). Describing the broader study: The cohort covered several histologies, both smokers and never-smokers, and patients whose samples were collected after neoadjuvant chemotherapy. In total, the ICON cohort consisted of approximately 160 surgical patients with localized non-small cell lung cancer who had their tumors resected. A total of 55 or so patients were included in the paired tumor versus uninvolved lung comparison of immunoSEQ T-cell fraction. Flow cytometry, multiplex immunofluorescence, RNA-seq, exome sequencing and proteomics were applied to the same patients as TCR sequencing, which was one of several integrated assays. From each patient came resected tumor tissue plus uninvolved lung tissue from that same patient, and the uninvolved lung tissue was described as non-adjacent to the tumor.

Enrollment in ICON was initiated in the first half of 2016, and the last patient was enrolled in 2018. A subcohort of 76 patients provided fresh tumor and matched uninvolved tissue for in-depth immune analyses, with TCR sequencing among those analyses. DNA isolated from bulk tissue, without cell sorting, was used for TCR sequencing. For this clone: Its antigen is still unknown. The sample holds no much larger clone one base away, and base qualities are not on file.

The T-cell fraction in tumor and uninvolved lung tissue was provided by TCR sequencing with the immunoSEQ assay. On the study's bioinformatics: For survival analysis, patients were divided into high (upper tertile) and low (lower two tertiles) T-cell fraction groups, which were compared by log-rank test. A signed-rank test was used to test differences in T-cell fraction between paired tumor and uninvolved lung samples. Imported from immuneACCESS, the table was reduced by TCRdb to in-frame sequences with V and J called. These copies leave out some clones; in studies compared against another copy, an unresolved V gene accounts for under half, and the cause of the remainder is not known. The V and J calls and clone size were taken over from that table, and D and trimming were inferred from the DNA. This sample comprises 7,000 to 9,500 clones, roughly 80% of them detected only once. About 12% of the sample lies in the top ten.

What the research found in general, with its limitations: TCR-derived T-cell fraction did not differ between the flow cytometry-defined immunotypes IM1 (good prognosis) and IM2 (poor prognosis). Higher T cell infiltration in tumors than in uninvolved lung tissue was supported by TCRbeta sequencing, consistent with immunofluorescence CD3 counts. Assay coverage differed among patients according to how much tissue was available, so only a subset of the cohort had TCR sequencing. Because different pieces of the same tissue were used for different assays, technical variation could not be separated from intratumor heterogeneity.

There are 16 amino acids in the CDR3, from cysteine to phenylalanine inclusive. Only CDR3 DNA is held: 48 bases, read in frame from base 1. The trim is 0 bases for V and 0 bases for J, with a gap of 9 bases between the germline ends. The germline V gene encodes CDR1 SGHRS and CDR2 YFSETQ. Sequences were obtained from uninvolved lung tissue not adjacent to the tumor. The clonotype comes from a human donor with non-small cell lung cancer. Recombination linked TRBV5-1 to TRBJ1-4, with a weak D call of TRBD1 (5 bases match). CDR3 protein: CASSLADSSTNEKLFF. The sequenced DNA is TGCGCCAGCAGCTTGGCCGACAGTTCAACTAATGAAAAACTGTTTTTT.